This TCR beta chain was identified in a study of blood T cell repertoires in COVID-19. Study-level information: Specimens from acute and convalescent COVID-19 originated in the United States, Italy and Spain. In each case, the material was cDNA or gDNA derived from T cells, B-cell-depleted T cells, or PBMCs.

The CDR3 has 12 amino acids. Germline lookup yields CDR1 MDHEN and CDR2 SYDVKM. Trimming stripped 9 bases from V and 6 bases from J, with 12 bases between. Under the authors' procedure: Amplification of reference gene primers was used by the study to estimate nucleated cell counts. Here immunoSEQ multiplex PCR was the method, and the copy in TCRdb shows in-frame clones only, minus some. V, J and clone size derive from that table, while D and trimming were established from the DNA sequence. The repertoire includes about 200,000 clones, around 85% of them detected once, and 0.65% to 0.95% sits in the top ten.

Sequences were obtained from peripheral blood. This receptor was taken from an older woman with acute or convalescent COVID-19. The V call is TRBV28, the J call TRBJ1-5; D is unclear. CDR3 DNA sequence: TGTGCCAGTACTTTACCCGGTCAGCCCCAGCATTTT. Its protein is CASTLPGQPQHF. Full variable domain (missing parts from reference TRBV28 and TRBJ1-5): DVKVTQSSRYLVKRTGEKVFLECVQDMDHENMFWYRQDPGLGLRLIYFSYDVKMKEKGDIPEGYSVSREKKERFSLILESASTNQTSMYLCASTLPGQPQHFGDGTRLSIL.